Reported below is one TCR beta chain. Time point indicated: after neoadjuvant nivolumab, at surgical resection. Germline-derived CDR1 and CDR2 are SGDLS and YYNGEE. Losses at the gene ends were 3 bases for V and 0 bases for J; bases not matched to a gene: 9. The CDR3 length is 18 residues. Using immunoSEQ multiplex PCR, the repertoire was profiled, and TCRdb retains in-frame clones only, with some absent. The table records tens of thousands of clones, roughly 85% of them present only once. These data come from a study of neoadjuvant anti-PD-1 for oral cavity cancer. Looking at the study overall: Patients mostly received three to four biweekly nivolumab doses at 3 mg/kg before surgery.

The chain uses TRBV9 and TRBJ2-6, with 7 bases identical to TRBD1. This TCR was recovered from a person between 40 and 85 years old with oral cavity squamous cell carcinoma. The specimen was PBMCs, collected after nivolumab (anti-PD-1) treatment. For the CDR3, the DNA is TGTGCCAGCAGCGGCCAGGGGGACCACTTCTCTGGGGCCAACGTCCTGACTTTC. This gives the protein CASSGQGDHFSGANVLTF.